Sequencing of this T cell receptor beta chain was carried out in a study of OX40 agonist ivuxolimab in advanced cancers. Trimming removed 3 bases at V and 4 bases at J, with 12 bases between. In germline, CDR1 is MNHEY, CDR2 SMNVEV (reference sequence). The CDR3 loop spans 14 amino acids. This clone occurred a few times. Data came from immunoSEQ multiplex PCR; TCRdb stores just in-frame clones and leaves some out. This table has 120,000 or so clones, roughly 90% appearing once. Autoimmune disease history or systemic immunosuppression barred patients. The chain carries TRBV27 and TRBJ1-2; unclear D gene. The receptor comes from an adult with an advanced solid tumor such as melanoma, head and neck, liver or kidney cancer. Specimen: CD4+ or CD8+ T cells sorted from blood, collected in a trial of the OX40 agonist ivuxolimab. CDR3 region: CASSLKADGYGYTF. Written as DNA, the CDR3 is TGTGCCAGCAGTTTGAAGGCGGACGGCTATGGCTACACCTTC.